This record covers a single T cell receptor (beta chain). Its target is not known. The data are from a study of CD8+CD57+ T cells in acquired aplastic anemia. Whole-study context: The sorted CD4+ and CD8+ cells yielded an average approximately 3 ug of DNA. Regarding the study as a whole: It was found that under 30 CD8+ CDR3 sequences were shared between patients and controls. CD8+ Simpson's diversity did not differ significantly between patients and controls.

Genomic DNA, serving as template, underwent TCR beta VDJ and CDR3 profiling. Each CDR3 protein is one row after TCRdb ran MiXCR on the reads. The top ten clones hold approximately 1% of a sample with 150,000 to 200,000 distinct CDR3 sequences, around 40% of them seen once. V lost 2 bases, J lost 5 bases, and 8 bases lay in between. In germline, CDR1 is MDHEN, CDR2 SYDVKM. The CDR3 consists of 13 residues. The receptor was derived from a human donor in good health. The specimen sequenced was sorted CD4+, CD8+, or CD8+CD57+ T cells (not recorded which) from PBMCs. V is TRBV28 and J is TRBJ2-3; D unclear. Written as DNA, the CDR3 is TGTGCCAGCAGTTTAGACTCGCTAGATACGCAGTATTTT. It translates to CASSLDSLDTQYF. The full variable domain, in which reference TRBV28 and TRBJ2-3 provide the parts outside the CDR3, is DVKVTQSSRYLVKRTGEKVFLECVQDMDHENMFWYRQDPGLGLRLIYFSYDVKMKEKGDIPEGYSVSREKKERFSLILESASTNQTSMYLCASSLDSLDTQYFGPGTRLTVL.